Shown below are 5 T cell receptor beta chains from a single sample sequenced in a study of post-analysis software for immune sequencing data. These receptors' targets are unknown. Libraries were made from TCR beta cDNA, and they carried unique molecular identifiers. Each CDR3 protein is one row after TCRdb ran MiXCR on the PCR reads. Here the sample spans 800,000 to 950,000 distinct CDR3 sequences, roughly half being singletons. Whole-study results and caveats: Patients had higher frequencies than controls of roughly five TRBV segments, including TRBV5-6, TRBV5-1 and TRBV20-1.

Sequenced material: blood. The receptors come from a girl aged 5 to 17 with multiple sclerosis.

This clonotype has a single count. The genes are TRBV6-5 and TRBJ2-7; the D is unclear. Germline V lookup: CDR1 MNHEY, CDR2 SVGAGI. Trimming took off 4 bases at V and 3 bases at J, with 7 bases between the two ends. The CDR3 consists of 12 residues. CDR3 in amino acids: CASSSPCYEQYF. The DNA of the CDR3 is TGTGCCAGCAGTTCCCCCTGCTACGAGCAGTACTTC.

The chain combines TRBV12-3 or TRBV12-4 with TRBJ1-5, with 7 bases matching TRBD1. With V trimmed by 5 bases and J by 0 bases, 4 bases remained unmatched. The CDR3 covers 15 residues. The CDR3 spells CASSRQGTSNQPQHF. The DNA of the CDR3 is TGTGCCAGCAGTAGACAGGGAACTAGCAATCAGCCCCAGCATTTT.

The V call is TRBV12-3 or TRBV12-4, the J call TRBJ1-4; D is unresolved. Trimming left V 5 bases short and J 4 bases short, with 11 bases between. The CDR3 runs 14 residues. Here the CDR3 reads CASSPQGINEKLFF. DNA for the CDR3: TGTGCCAGCAGTCCACAAGGGATTAATGAAAAACTGTTTTTT.

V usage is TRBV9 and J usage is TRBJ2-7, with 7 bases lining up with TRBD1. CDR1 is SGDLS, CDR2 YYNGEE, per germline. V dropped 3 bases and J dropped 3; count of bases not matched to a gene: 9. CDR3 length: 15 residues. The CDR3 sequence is CASSEGQRQGYEQYF. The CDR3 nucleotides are TGTGCCAGCAGCGAGGGACAGAGACAGGGCTACGAGCAGTACTTC.

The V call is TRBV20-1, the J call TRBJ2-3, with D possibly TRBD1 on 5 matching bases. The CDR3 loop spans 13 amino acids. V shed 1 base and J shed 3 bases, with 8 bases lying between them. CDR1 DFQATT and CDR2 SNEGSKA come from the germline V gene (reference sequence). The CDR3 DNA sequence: TGCAGTGCTAGAGCAGCAGGGACAGATACGCAGTATTTT. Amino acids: CSARAAGTDTQYF.